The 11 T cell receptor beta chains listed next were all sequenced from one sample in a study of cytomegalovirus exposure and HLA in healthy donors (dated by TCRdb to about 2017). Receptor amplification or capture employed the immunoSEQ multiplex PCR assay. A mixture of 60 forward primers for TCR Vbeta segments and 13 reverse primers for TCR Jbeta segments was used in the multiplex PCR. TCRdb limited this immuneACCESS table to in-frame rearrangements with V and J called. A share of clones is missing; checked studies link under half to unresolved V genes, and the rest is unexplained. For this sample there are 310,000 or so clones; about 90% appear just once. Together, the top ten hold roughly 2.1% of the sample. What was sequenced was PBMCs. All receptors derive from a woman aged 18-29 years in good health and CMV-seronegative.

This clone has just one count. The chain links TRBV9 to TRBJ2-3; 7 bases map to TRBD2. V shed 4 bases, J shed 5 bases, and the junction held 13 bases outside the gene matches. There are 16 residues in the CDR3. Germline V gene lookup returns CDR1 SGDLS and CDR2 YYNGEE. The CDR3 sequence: CASSTSYGGVVDTQYF. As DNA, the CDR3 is TGTGCCAGCAGCACCAGCTATGGGGGGGTGGTAGATACGCAGTATTTT.

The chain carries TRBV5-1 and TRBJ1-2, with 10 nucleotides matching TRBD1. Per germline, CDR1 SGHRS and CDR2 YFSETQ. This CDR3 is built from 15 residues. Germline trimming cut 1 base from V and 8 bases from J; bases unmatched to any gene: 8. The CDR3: CASSLIPGQGYGYTF. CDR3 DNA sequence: TGCGCCAGCAGCTTGATACCGGGACAGGGGTACGGCTACACCTTC.

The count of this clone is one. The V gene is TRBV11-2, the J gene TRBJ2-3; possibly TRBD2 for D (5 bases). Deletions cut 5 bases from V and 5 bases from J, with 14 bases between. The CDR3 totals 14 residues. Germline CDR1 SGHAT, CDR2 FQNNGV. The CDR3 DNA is TGTGCCAGCAGCCTAGGAGGAGGTGTAGATACGCAGTATTTT. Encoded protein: CASSLGGGVDTQYF. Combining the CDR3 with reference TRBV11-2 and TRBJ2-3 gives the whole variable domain EAGVAQSPRYKIIEKRQSVAFWCNPISGHATLYWYQQILGQGPKLLIQFQNNGVVDDSQLPKDRFSAERLKGVDSTLKIQPAKLEDSAVYLCASSLGGGVDTQYFGPGTRLTVL.

CDR3 in amino acids: CASSLRQQGAPEQYF. The CDR3 nucleotides read TGTGCCAGCAGCTTGCGGCAGCAGGGGGCCCCCGAGCAGTACTTC. The chain links TRBV5-4 to TRBJ2-5; TRBD1 matches at 8 bases. The J call may be wrong; the DNA end is better matched by TRBJ2-7. CDR3 length equals 15 residues. In germline, CDR1 is SGHNT, CDR2 YYREEE (reference sequence).

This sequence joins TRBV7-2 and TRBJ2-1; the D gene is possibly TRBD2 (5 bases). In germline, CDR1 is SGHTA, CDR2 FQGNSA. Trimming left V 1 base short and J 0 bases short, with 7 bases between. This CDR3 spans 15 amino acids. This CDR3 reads CASSLVGGSYNEQFF. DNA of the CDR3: TGTGCCAGCAGCTTAGTTGGAGGCTCCTACAATGAGCAGTTCTTC.

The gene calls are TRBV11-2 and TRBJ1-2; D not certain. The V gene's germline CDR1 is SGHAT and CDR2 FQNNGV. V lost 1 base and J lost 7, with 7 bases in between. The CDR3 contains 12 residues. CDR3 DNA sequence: TGTGCCAGCAGCTTAGGAGTAAGTGGCTACACCTTC. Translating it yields CASSLGVSGYTF.

The CDR3 DNA reads TGTGCCAGCAGCCAAGTGCGTAGCGGCGTGCAGTACTTC. Translated: CASSQVRSGVQYF. The chain recombines TRBV14 with TRBJ2-7, with D tentatively TRBD2 (6 bases). Germline V gene data show CDR1 as SGHDN and CDR2 as FVKESK. Deletions cut 1 base from V and 9 bases from J, with 13 bases between. The CDR3 covers 13 residues.

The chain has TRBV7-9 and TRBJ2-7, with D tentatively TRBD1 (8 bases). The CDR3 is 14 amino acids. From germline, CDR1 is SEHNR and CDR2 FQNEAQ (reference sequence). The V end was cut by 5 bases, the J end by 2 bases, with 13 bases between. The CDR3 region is CASSERDRPYEQYF. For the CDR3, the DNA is TGTGCCAGCAGCGAGCGGGACAGGCCCTACGAGCAGTACTTC.

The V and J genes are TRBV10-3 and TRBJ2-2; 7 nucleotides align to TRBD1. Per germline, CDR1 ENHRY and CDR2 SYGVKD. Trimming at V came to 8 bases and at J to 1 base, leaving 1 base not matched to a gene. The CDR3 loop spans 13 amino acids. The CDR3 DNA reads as TGTGCCATCTCAGGGGGGAACACCGGGGAGCTGTTTTTT. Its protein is CAISGGNTGELFF.

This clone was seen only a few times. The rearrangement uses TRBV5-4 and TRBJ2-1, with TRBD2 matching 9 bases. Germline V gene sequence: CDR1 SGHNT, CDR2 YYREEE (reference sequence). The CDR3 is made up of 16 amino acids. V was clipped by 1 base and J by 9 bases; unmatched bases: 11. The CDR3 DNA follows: TGTGCCAGCAGCTTGAAAGGGACTAGCAATCCGGCTGAGCAGTTCTTC. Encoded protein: CASSLKGTSNPAEQFF.

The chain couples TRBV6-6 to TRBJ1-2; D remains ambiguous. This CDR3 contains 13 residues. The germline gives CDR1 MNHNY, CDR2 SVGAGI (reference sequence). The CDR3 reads CASQVRVNYGYTF. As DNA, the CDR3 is TGTGCGTCCCAAGTACGGGTAAACTATGGCTACACCTTC.